These 19 T cell receptor beta chains were sequenced from one sample in a study of T cell responses to AZD1222 COVID-19 vaccine. Data came from immunoSEQ multiplex PCR; TCRdb stores just in-frame clones and leaves some out. The table includes roughly 100,000 clones, approximately 87% detected once. The specimen was peripheral blood, collected on day 0 of AZD1222 vaccination. Every receptor here comes from an adult in good health.

This clone showed up just a few times. The J gene is TRBJ2-7, the V gene TRBV9; maybe TRBD1 (5 bases). Germline V gene data show CDR1 as SGDLS and CDR2 as YYNGEE. The CDR3 contains 14 residues. V was cut by 4 bases and J by 3 bases, with 14 bases left in between. The CDR3 reads CASSPNPGRYEQYF. For the CDR3, the DNA is TGTGCCAGCAGCCCGAATCCAGGGCGCTACGAGCAGTACTTC.

V and J are TRBV25-1 and TRBJ1-6, with a tentative D call TRBD1 (5 bases). Germline V gives CDR1 MGHDK, CDR2 SYGVNS. CDR3 size: 13 residues. The V end lost 4 bases, the J end lost 7 bases, and 8 bases lay between the germline ends. The CDR3 nucleotides read TGTGCCAGCAGTGCCGCAGGGAATTCACCCCTCCACTTT. This encodes CASSAAGNSPLHF.

This clone was picked up one time. The genes are TRBV11-3 and TRBJ2-1, with D perhaps being TRBD1 or TRBD2 (5 bases each). Trimming took 5 bases from V and 12 from J, leaving 23 bases between them. CDR1 and CDR2 (germline): SGHNT, YENEEA. The CDR3 is made up of 15 amino acids. CDR3 sequence: CASSLRGLANGVQFF. The CDR3 DNA reads TGTGCCAGCAGCCTAAGGGGTCTAGCTAATGGGGTGCAGTTCTTC.

The chain links TRBV27 to TRBJ1-2; no clear D. This CDR3 spans 11 amino acids. Trimming pared 5 bases from V and 8 bases from J, leaving 9 bases between. Germline CDR1 reads MNHEY; CDR2 reads SMNVEV (reference sequence). The CDR3 nucleotides read TGTGCCAGCAGTGGTGTTGGAGGCTACACCTTC. Amino acid sequence: CASSGVGGYTF.

The chain uses TRBV27 and TRBJ1-2; the D gene is possibly TRBD1 (6 bases). CDR3 length equals 14 residues. The V gene's germline CDR1 is MNHEY and CDR2 SMNVEV (reference sequence). V was shortened by 2 bases and J by 2 bases, with 9 bases between the two germline ends. The CDR3 reads CASSLTGTNYGYTF. In DNA form, the CDR3 reads TGTGCCAGCAGTTTAACAGGGACGAACTATGGCTACACCTTC.

CDR3 amino acids: CSVEGLAGVNTGELFF. The CDR3 DNA is TGCAGCGTTGAAGGACTAGCGGGAGTGAACACCGGGGAGCTGTTTTTT. The rearrangement joins TRBV29-1 to TRBJ2-2, with 12 bases lining up with TRBD2. Germline CDR1 is SQVTM and CDR2 is ANQGSEA. This CDR3 comprises 16 residues. The J segment lost 1 base and the V segment lost 1 base, leaving 1 base of the junction unmatched.

The chain carries TRBV18 and TRBJ2-7, with D possibly matching TRBD1 (5 bases). The length of the CDR3 is 14 residues. Looked up from germline, CDR1 is KGHSH and CDR2 is LQKENI. Between the trimmed V and J ends, which lost 0 bases and 2 bases, there was a span of 8 bases. The CDR3 DNA reads TGTGCCAGCTCACCACCCCTAGGGGCCTACGAGCAGTACTTC. This codes for CASSPPLGAYEQYF.

The chain carries TRBV7-2 and TRBJ2-7, with TRBD2 identical over 8 bases. Germline values: CDR1 SGHTA, CDR2 FQGNSA. Trimming at V came to 6 bases and at J to 2 bases, leaving 3 bases not matched to a gene. CDR3 length equals 13 residues. The CDR3 DNA follows: TGTGCCAGCAGAAAACTAGCGGCCTACGAGCAGTACTTC. Translation: CASRKLAAYEQYF.

The chain links TRBV6-5 to TRBJ1-1; 8 nucleotides align to TRBD1. The CDR3 is 14 residues long. CDR1 and CDR2 from the germline V gene are MNHEY and SVGAGI. V dropped 7 bases and J dropped 3; count of bases not matched to a gene: 7. Written as DNA, the CDR3 is TGTGCCAGCAACAGACTACAGGGGGACACTGAAGCTTTCTTT. Its protein product is CASNRLQGDTEAFF.

This clone has a single count. The V call is TRBV19, the J call TRBJ1-2, with D unresolved. V lost 5 bases to trimming and J lost 1 base, with 5 bases between them. Germline V gives CDR1 LNHDA, CDR2 SQIVND (reference sequence). This CDR3 has 12 residues. The CDR3 loop reads CASSVLNYGYTF. CDR3 DNA sequence: TGTGCCAGTAGTGTTCTTAACTATGGCTACACCTTC.

CDR3 sequence reads: CASSEVQGGEKLFF. The CDR3 coding sequence is TGTGCCAGCTCAGAAGTTCAGGGAGGTGAAAAACTGTTTTTT. The gene calls are TRBV18 and TRBJ1-4; TRBD1 is a possible D gene (5 bases). This CDR3 is built from 14 residues. Germline V CDR1 and CDR2: KGHSH, LQKENI. Trimming removed 5 bases from V and 7 bases from J, with 14 bases in between.

This clone was counted a few times. V usage is TRBV6-6 and J usage is TRBJ2-1; a possible D gene is TRBD2 (5 bases). CDR3 length: 12 residues. V was clipped by 2 bases and J by 11 bases, with 10 bases between them. In germline, CDR1 is MNHNY, CDR2 SVGAGI (reference sequence). This CDR3 is CASSYDFGKQFF. The CDR3, as DNA: TGTGCCAGCAGTTACGACTTCGGGAAGCAGTTCTTC.

This clone turned up a few times. This CDR3 is CASRTGENYGYTF. CDR3 coding DNA: TGTGCCTCGCGGACAGGGGAGAACTATGGCTACACCTTC. This chain links TRBV19 with TRBJ1-2; 9 positions match TRBD1. V lost 11 bases, J lost 2 bases, and 6 bases stayed unmatched. CDR3 length equals 13 residues. CDR1 and CDR2 (germline): LNHDA, SQIVND (reference sequence). The full variable domain, with the rest looked up from reference TRBV19 and TRBJ1-2, is DGGITQSPKYLFRKEGQNVTLSCEQNLNHDAMYWYRQDPGQGLRLIYYSQIVNDFQKGDIAEGYSVSREKKESFPLTVTSAQKNPTAFYLCASRTGENYGYTFGSGTRLTVV.

The chain joins TRBV20-1 to TRBJ2-3; 13 bases line up with TRBD2. Trimming cost V 3 bases and J 1 base; bases outside gene matches: 7. Per the germline V gene, CDR1 is DFQATT and CDR2 is SNEGSKA (reference sequence). The CDR3 consists of 17 residues. The CDR3 loop is CSASTLAGGPGTDTQYF. The CDR3 coding sequence is TGCAGTGCTAGTACACTAGCGGGAGGGCCGGGCACAGATACGCAGTATTTT.

The chain couples TRBV9 to TRBJ1-3; D gene uncertain. Between the trimmed V and J ends, which lost 3 bases and 0 bases, there was a span of 13 bases. The CDR3 spans 16 residues. Per germline, CDR1 SGDLS and CDR2 YYNGEE. CDR3 residues: CASSGFSSVSGNTIYF. CDR3 nucleotide sequence: TGTGCCAGCAGCGGCTTCAGCTCGGTCTCTGGAAACACCATATATTTT.

The chain has TRBV10-2 and TRBJ2-1; D is unresolved. From germline, CDR1 is WSHSY and CDR2 SAAADI. V dropped 3 bases and J dropped 15 bases, with 15 bases sitting between them. The CDR3 loop spans 12 amino acids. The CDR3 here is CASSDQNRAPFF. In nucleotides, the CDR3 is TGCGCCAGCAGTGACCAGAACCGAGCCCCGTTCTTC.

The chain joins TRBV18 to TRBJ2-7; D ambiguous. The CDR3 runs to 15 residues. Trimming took off 3 bases at V and 5 bases at J, with 17 bases between the two ends. Germline V gives CDR1 KGHSH, CDR2 LQKENI. The CDR3, as DNA: TGTGCCAGCTCACCCGGTAAACCGTGGAACGACGAGCAGTACTTC. Translating it yields CASSPGKPWNDEQYF.

This chain uses TRBV28 with TRBJ2-1; 9 nucleotides agree with TRBD2. The germline gives CDR1 MDHEN, CDR2 SYDVKM. The CDR3 length is 16 residues. The trim removed 3 bases at V and 7 bases at J, leaving 10 bases unmatched. The CDR3 DNA is TGTGCCAGCAGTTTGACGGTAGCGGGAGTTTATAATGAGCAGTTCTTC. As protein: CASSLTVAGVYNEQFF.

This clone was seen more than once but under ten times. This chain connects TRBV7-9 to TRBJ2-3, with TRBD2 identical over 9 bases. CDR3 size: 16 residues. V was pared by 0 bases and J by 5 bases, with 6 bases of the junction left unmatched. Germline V CDR1 and CDR2: SEHNR, FQNEAQ (reference sequence). The CDR3: CASSLALGLAIDTQYF. The DNA for the CDR3 is TGTGCCAGCAGCTTAGCGCTGGGACTAGCTATAGATACGCAGTATTTT. Full variable domain (remainder filled in from reference TRBV7-9 and TRBJ2-3): DTGVSQNPRHKITKRGQNVTFRCDPISEHNRLYWYRQTLGQGPEFLTYFQNEAQLEKSRLLSDRFSAERPKGSFSTLEIQRTEQGDSAMYLCASSLALGLAIDTQYFGPGTRLTVL.